What follows are 16 T cell receptor beta chains derived from one specimen sequenced in a study of naive and memory T cell subsets. Study conclusions and caveats: Especially in CD8 cells, naive repertoires contained a few larger clonotypes, possibly CD45RA-re-expressing memory cells.

Two oligonucleotides, mixed equimolar, formed the beta constant-region primer covering TRBC1 and TRBC2. The ligated cDNA underwent four PCR rounds using SP2 and nested alpha and beta constant-region primers. TCRdb re-derived calls from the UMI-ligation and nested PCR reads in MiXCR, one entry per CDR3 protein. The sample includes about 150,000 distinct CDR3 sequences, 20% to 25% seen only once; the top ten take 0.11%. No antigen is known for these receptors. Sequencing input: naive CD4+ T cells from blood. The receptors come from a human donor in good health.

The chain has TRBV3-1 and TRBJ1-1; TRBD1 is a possible D gene (6 bases). Trimming left V 1 base short and J 5 bases short, with 14 bases between. This CDR3 has 15 amino acids. Germline V gene sequence: CDR1 LGHDT, CDR2 YNNKEL (reference sequence). The CDR3 region is CASSQGPNRETEAFF. The CDR3 nucleotides read TGTGCCAGCAGCCAAGGCCCTAACAGGGAAACTGAAGCTTTCTTT. Full variable domain (remainder filled in from reference TRBV3-1 and TRBJ1-1): DTAVSQTPKYLVTQMGNDKSIKCEQNLGHDTMYWYKQDSKKFLKIMFSYNNKELIINETVPNRFSPKSPDKAHLNLHINSLELGDSAVYFCASSQGPNRETEAFFGQGTRLTVV.

A few counts support this clonotype. The chain employs TRBV14 and TRBJ2-1; D remains ambiguous. This CDR3 has 16 residues. Trimming cost V 4 bases and J 4 bases, with 17 bases left between them. Germline loops: CDR1 SGHDN, CDR2 FVKESK. The CDR3 coding sequence is TGTGCCAGCAGCCCTCCCCGTCTGATCCGATACAATGAGCAGTTCTTC. Translating it yields CASSPPRLIRYNEQFF.

This clonotype was counted only a few times. This sequence joins TRBV7-2 and TRBJ2-3; TRBD2 matches 9 bases. The germline gives CDR1 SGHTA, CDR2 FQGNSA. The CDR3 loop spans 16 amino acids. With 4 bases clipped from V and 6 bases from J, the junction kept 11 bases outside the gene matches. The CDR3, as DNA: TGTGCCAGCAGCTCCCGACCTGGCGGGGGGGCGGATACGCAGTATTTT. Protein product: CASSSRPGGGADTQYF.

This chain uses TRBV6-1 with TRBJ2-5; 8 bases are shared with TRBD1. The V and J ends lost 8 bases and 2 bases, in that order; junction bases with no gene match: 7. CDR1 MNHNS and CDR2 SASEGT come from the germline V gene. The CDR3 runs 14 residues. CDR3 region: CASVFDRGQETQYF. The DNA of the CDR3 is TGTGCCAGCGTCTTTGACAGGGGTCAAGAGACCCAGTACTTC.

The chain carries TRBV7-3 and TRBJ2-1, with D perhaps matching TRBD1 (5 bases). V was cut by 5 bases and J by 7 bases, with 24 bases left in between. The CDR3 loop spans 17 amino acids. The V gene's germline CDR1 is SGHTA and CDR2 FQGTGA. The CDR3 loop is CASSPGLWGYSTNEQFF. The CDR3, as DNA: TGTGCCAGCAGCCCAGGGCTTTGGGGATACTCAACTAATGAGCAGTTCTTC.

This clonotype was counted many times. This chain joins TRBV9 and TRBJ2-6, with TRBD1 identical over 8 bases. The CDR3 contains 17 residues. V lost 0 bases, J lost 2 bases, and 4 bases stayed unmatched. Germline lookup yields CDR1 SGDLS and CDR2 YYNGEE. The CDR3 coding sequence is TGTGCCAGCAGCGTAGAGGACAGGGTAGCTGGGGCCAACGTCCTGACTTTC. Protein product: CASSVEDRVAGANVLTF.

The rearrangement joins TRBV11-2 to TRBJ2-1; D is unresolved. The CDR3 extends over 13 amino acids. Trimming removed 1 base from V and 6 bases from J, with 7 bases in between. The germline gives CDR1 SGHAT, CDR2 FQNNGV. CDR3 sequence: CASSLGWANEQFF. DNA for the CDR3: TGTGCCAGCAGCTTAGGTTGGGCCAATGAGCAGTTCTTC.

This clonotype showed up just a few times. This chain links TRBV6-5 with TRBJ2-7; 9 nucleotides match TRBD1. CDR3 size: 15 residues. Germline V gene data show CDR1 as MNHEY and CDR2 as SVGAGI. After removal of 2 bases from V and 4 bases from J, the junction contained 6 bases not matched to a gene. The CDR3 loop is CASSYSGQGTYEQYF. CDR3 bases: TGTGCCAGCAGTTACAGCGGACAGGGGACGTACGAGCAGTACTTC.

This clonotype was counted ten times or more. The V and J genes are TRBV7-6 and TRBJ2-5; 7 nucleotides line up with TRBD2. V dropped 5 bases and J dropped 7; count of bases not matched to a gene: 13. The germline V gene encodes CDR1 SGHVS and CDR2 FNYEAQ. The CDR3 length is 15 residues. CDR3 sequence (DNA): TGTGCCAGCAGCCTCCAGGGAGGGCTAAGTGCGACCCAGTACTTC. Its translation is CASSLQGGLSATQYF.

The chain combines TRBV6-5 with TRBJ2-5; 7 nucleotides align to TRBD1. CDR1 is MNHEY and CDR2 is SVGAGI in the germline V gene. The CDR3 is 13 residues long. The J segment lost 7 bases and the V segment lost 5 bases, leaving 7 bases of the junction unmatched. The CDR3 DNA sequence: TGTGCCAGCAGTAGAGACAGGGTCAGGACCCAGTACTTC. This codes for CASSRDRVRTQYF.

The rearrangement links TRBV29-1 to TRBJ2-7; 10 bases map to TRBD2. Trimming took 4 bases from V and 1 from J; bases not matched to a gene: 7. Germline CDR1 reads SQVTM; CDR2 reads ANQGSEA. This CDR3 comprises 15 residues. As DNA, the CDR3 is TGCAGCGTTGGGTTCCCGACTAGCGGGTCCTACGAGCAGTACTTC. Residues: CSVGFPTSGSYEQYF.

This clonotype was recorded a few times. The chain is built from TRBV6-2 or TRBV6-3 and TRBJ2-2, with 8 positions matching TRBD2. V lost 6 bases to trimming and J lost 5 bases; unmatched junction nucleotides: 11. The CDR3 is 16 residues long. Germline CDR1 is MNHEY and CDR2 is SVGEGT. The CDR3 DNA reads TGTGCCAGCAGGGAGAGCGGGAGAAGTGGTACCGGGGAGCTGTTTTTT. This sequence encodes CASRESGRSGTGELFF.

This clonotype has ten or more counts. This chain links TRBV28 with TRBJ2-3; D remains ambiguous. Per germline, CDR1 MDHEN and CDR2 SYDVKM. The CDR3 sequence is 17 residues long. V gave up 5 bases and J gave up 0 bases, with 18 bases separating them. CDR3 loop: CASSVHLVATSTDTQYF. The CDR3 DNA reads TGTGCCAGCAGTGTCCACCTGGTTGCAACTAGCACAGATACGCAGTATTTT. The complete variable domain, with remaining parts taken from reference TRBV28 and TRBJ2-3, reads DVKVTQSSRYLVKRTGEKVFLECVQDMDHENMFWYRQDPGLGLRLIYFSYDVKMKEKGDIPEGYSVSREKKERFSLILESASTNQTSMYLCASSVHLVATSTDTQYFGPGTRLTVL.

This clonotype was found many times. V usage is TRBV10-3 and J usage is TRBJ2-5; TRBD1 matches 7 bases. The CDR3 spans 13 residues. Losses at the gene ends were 7 bases for V and 5 bases for J; bases not matched to a gene: 7. Germline CDR1 reads ENHRY; CDR2 reads SYGVKD. CDR3 bases: TGTGCCATCAAGGGGGCGCTAGGGGAGACCCAGTACTTC. This gives the protein CAIKGALGETQYF.

This clonotype was seen more than once but under ten times. The V call is TRBV12-3 or TRBV12-4, the J call TRBJ2-5; TRBD2 matches 12 bases. CDR3 size: 15 residues. The ends lost 5 bases at V and 4 bases at J; junction bases unmatched: 5. The CDR3 DNA reads TGTGCCAGCAGTAATAGACTAGCGGGAGTAGAGACCCAGTACTTC. Translation gives CASSNRLAGVETQYF.

This clonotype was counted only a few times. V and J are TRBV6-5 and TRBJ2-7, with D perhaps matching TRBD2 (5 bases). The CDR3 is made up of 14 amino acids. Germline V gene lookup returns CDR1 MNHEY and CDR2 SVGAGI. V was clipped by 5 bases and J by 0 bases, with 11 bases between them. The CDR3 loop reads CASSRTQSSYEQYF. In nucleotides, the CDR3 is TGTGCCAGCAGTCGGACTCAGAGCTCCTACGAGCAGTACTTC.